The rows below give T cell receptor beta chains drawn from one sample of a study of T-cell reconstitution after alpha-beta-depleted transplantation in children. A single record per CDR3 protein comes from TCRdb applying MiXCR to the PCR reads. The repertoire has about 980,000 distinct CDR3 sequences, about 29% of them found once; the top ten carry roughly 30%. The sequencing here drew on PBMCs, mostly from graft donor cells, taken 360 days after TCRalphabeta/CD19-depleted stem cell transplant. All receptors derive from a boy younger than two who had a stem cell transplant for SCID, so the T cells may come from the graft donor. Both conserved end residues are part of each CDR3. The D gene is left open where the match is weak. A clone size is listed for some rows: how often the clone was seen (once, few, many), or a class if it is expanded.

size: few; V: TRBV20-1; J: TRBJ2-2; D: .; DNA: TGCAGTGCTAGAGCCCCTCCCTGGATGGCAGGGCGGGTCGGGGAGCTGTTTTTT; CDR3: CSARAPPWMAGRVGELFF
size: few; V: TRBV29-1; J: TRBJ1-4; D: TRBD1; DNA: TGCAGCGGTGGGACAGGGGGCGGGAAACTGTTTTTT; CDR3: CSGGTGGGKLFF
size: few; V: TRBV27; J: TRBJ1-5; D: TRBD1; DNA: TGTGCCAGCAGTCGAGTGGGACAGGGGTATCAGCCCCAGCATTTT; CDR3: CASSRVGQGYQPQHF
size: .; V: TRBV28; J: TRBJ2-3; D: .; DNA: TGTGCCAGCAGTTTTCCCTCGAAGTTGGAGCAGTATTTT; CDR3: CASSFPSKLEQYF
size: many; V: TRBV11-3; J: TRBJ2-1; D: .; DNA: TGTGCCAGCAGCTTAGTAAGCGATGGTGCACGCAATGAGCAGTTCTTC; CDR3: CASSLVSDGARNEQFF
size: .; V: TRBV29-1; J: TRBJ2-3; D: TRBD1; DNA: TGCAGCCTTACCGGGACAGGGGGCTCCACAGATACGCAGTATTTT; CDR3: CSLTGTGGSTDTQYF
size: .; V: TRBV5-1; J: TRBJ1-1; D: .; DNA: TGCGCCAGCAGCCTGGGGGACACGCGATCGAACACTGAAGCTTTCTTT; CDR3: CASSLGDTRSNTEAFF
size: .; V: TRBV20-1; J: TRBJ1-5; D: .; DNA: TGCAGTGGACGGGGAGCCTCGGCGGATCAGCCCCAGCATTTT; CDR3: CSGRGASADQPQHF
size: .; V: TRBV5-1; J: TRBJ2-7; D: TRBD1; DNA: TGCGCCAGCAGCTTGCTCGCGACAGGGTCCTACGAGCAGTACTTC; CDR3: CASSLLATGSYEQYF
size: .; V: TRBV12-5; J: TRBJ2-1; D: .; DNA: TGTGCTAGTGGTTTAAGACTAGAACACAATGAGCAGTTCTTC; CDR3: CASGLRLEHNEQFF
size: many; V: TRBV5-1; J: TRBJ2-7; D: .; DNA: TGCGCCAGCAGCTTGGATTTAAACTCCTACGAGCAGTACTTC; CDR3: CASSLDLNSYEQYF
size: few; V: TRBV20-1; J: TRBJ2-7; D: .; DNA: TGCAGTGCTAGAGAACTCTACCACGAGCAGTACTTC; CDR3: CSARELYHEQYF
size: .; V: TRBV7-9; J: TRBJ2-7; D: .; DNA: TGTGCCAGCAGCGCCGGGGACAACTACGGCAACGAGCAGTACTTC; CDR3: CASSAGDNYGNEQYF
size: many; V: TRBV7-2; J: TRBJ2-5; D: TRBD2; DNA: TGTGCCAGCAGCTCCTCCGGGACTAGGGCAGAGACCCAGTACTTC; CDR3: CASSSSGTRAETQYF
size: few; V: TRBV12-3/TRBV12-4; J: TRBJ2-7; D: TRBD1; DNA: TGTGCCAGCAGTCACGGACAGGGGGTGTCCTACGAGCAGTACTTC; CDR3: CASSHGQGVSYEQYF
size: .; V: TRBV18; J: TRBJ2-5; D: .; DNA: TGTGCCAGCTCACCATCAGGAGACCAAGAGACCCAGTACTTC; CDR3: CASSPSGDQETQYF
size: few; V: TRBV20-1; J: TRBJ2-2; D: TRBD1; DNA: TGCGATGGAAGGGGGCCCGGGGAGCTGTTTTTT; CDR3: CDGRGPGELFF
size: .; V: TRBV28; J: TRBJ2-5; D: TRBD1; DNA: TGTGCCAGCAGTCTACCGACAGGGTGGGAGACCCAGTACTTC; CDR3: CASSLPTGWETQYF
size: few; V: TRBV7-3; J: TRBJ2-7; D: .; DNA: TGTGCCAGCAGCTTAAAGGGCAGGTTGGGCGAGCAGTACTTC; CDR3: CASSLKGRLGEQYF
size: once; V: TRBV20-1; J: TRBJ1-2; D: .; DNA: TGCAGTGCTAGAGAAAGCGCCGGCTATGGCTACACCTTC; CDR3: CSARESAGYGYTF
size: many; V: TRBV28; J: TRBJ2-7; D: .; DNA: TGTGCCAGCACCCCACCGGGGGCCACCTACGAGCAGTACTTC; CDR3: CASTPPGATYEQYF
size: .; V: TRBV9; J: TRBJ2-1; D: TRBD2; DNA: TGTGCCAGCAGCGTAGAAGCGGGGGGGCCGAATGAGCAGTTCTTC; CDR3: CASSVEAGGPNEQFF
size: .; V: TRBV6-2/TRBV6-3; J: TRBJ2-2; D: TRBD2; DNA: TGTGCCAGCCGGGCACCCAGACCGGGACTAGCTTCAACCGGGGAGCTGTTTTTT; CDR3: CASRAPRPGLASTGELFF
size: .; V: TRBV29-1; J: TRBJ1-1; D: TRBD1; DNA: TGCAGCGTTGAAGAATTGGGGACAGGGATCACTGAAGCTTTCTTT; CDR3: CSVEELGTGITEAFF
size: few; V: TRBV6-2/TRBV6-3; J: TRBJ1-1; D: TRBD1; DNA: TGTGCCAGCAGAGACAACAGGGGGCTAGTGAACACTGAAGCTTTCTTT; CDR3: CASRDNRGLVNTEAFF
size: .; V: TRBV4-1; J: TRBJ2-7; D: TRBD2; DNA: TGCGCCAGCAGCCAAGTGATAGCGGGGGCCTCGGGCTACGAGCAGTACTTC; CDR3: CASSQVIAGASGYEQYF
size: .; V: TRBV5-1; J: TRBJ2-3; D: TRBD1; DNA: TGCGCCAGCAGCGGCGGGAACAGGGGGCTGACAGATACGCAGTATTTT; CDR3: CASSGGNRGLTDTQYF
size: .; V: TRBV15; J: TRBJ2-5; D: TRBD2; DNA: TGTGCCACCAGCAGAGGGCGCCTGACTAGCGGGGGAGAGACCCAGTACTTC; CDR3: CATSRGRLTSGGETQYF
size: few; V: TRBV5-1; J: TRBJ2-6; D: TRBD2; DNA: TGCGCCAGCAGCTGGGGACTAGCGGGGGACTCTGGGGCCAACGTCCTGACTTTC; CDR3: CASSWGLAGDSGANVLTF
size: few; V: TRBV7-8; J: TRBJ2-4; D: TRBD1; DNA: TGTGCCAGCAGCTTAGAGGGGACAGGGTACATTCAGTACTTC; CDR3: CASSLEGTGYIQYF
size: .; V: TRBV30; J: TRBJ2-3; D: TRBD2; DNA: TGTGCCTGGAGTGTCGGCGGGGGGAACACAGATACGCAGTATTTT; CDR3: CAWSVGGGNTDTQYF
size: many; V: TRBV12-3/TRBV12-4; J: TRBJ2-5; D: .; DNA: TGTGCCAGCAGCTTAGTTGAGACCCAGTACTTC; CDR3: CASSLVETQYF
size: few; V: TRBV10-3; J: TRBJ1-5; D: .; DNA: TGTGCCATCAGCGGGACCGAAAATAATCAGCCCCAGCATTTT; CDR3: CAISGTENNQPQHF
size: many; V: TRBV14; J: TRBJ2-1; D: TRBD2; DNA: TGTGCCAGCAGCCCGGGGGGGAGTACCTACAATGAGCAGTTCTTC; CDR3: CASSPGGSTYNEQFF
size: .; V: TRBV5-1; J: TRBJ2-4; D: .; DNA: TGCGCCAGCAGCTTGCCGGGGTCGAACATTCAGTACTTC; CDR3: CASSLPGSNIQYF
size: .; V: TRBV20-1; J: TRBJ1-4; D: TRBD1; DNA: TGCAGTGCGTTGAGAAGTCTGGGGACAGGCCTTAATGAAAAACTGTTTTTT; CDR3: CSALRSLGTGLNEKLFF
size: .; V: TRBV19; J: TRBJ2-7; D: .; DNA: TGTGCCAGTAGTATAGCCCCGGGACCCGCCATCTACGAGCAGTACTTC; CDR3: CASSIAPGPAIYEQYF
size: few; V: TRBV7-9; J: TRBJ2-3; D: .; DNA: TGTGCCAGCAGCTTAGCGGGTTCCAAGGTCGATACGCAGTATTTT; CDR3: CASSLAGSKVDTQYF
size: few; V: TRBV6-1; J: TRBJ2-7; D: .; DNA: TGTGCCAGCAGTGAATATGTGGGAAAGGGCTACGAGCAGTACTTC; CDR3: CASSEYVGKGYEQYF
size: .; V: TRBV28; J: TRBJ1-6; D: TRBD1; DNA: TGTGCCAGCAGAACCGGGACAGGGTCTTCACCCCTCCACTTT; CDR3: CASRTGTGSSPLHF
size: once; V: TRBV28; J: TRBJ2-3; D: .; DNA: TGTGCCAGCGACAGCACAGATACGCAGTATTTT; CDR3: CASDSTDTQYF
size: .; V: TRBV20-1; J: TRBJ2-3; D: .; DNA: TGCAGTGCTAGGTCGGGTCGGGGGAATACGCAGTATTTT; CDR3: CSARSGRGNTQYF
size: .; V: TRBV5-1; J: TRBJ2-5; D: TRBD1; DNA: TGCGCCAGCAGCTCGGACAGGGCATCTATGGCCCAAGAGACCCAGTACTTC; CDR3: CASSSDRASMAQETQYF
size: few; V: TRBV12-5; J: TRBJ2-1; D: .; DNA: TGTGCTAGTGGTTTGTATCCGTACAATGAGCAGTTCTTC; CDR3: CASGLYPYNEQFF
size: few; V: TRBV12-3/TRBV12-4; J: TRBJ1-1; D: .; DNA: TGTGCCTCGTCCCGGTTGCTGAACACTGAAGCTTTCTTT; CDR3: CASSRLLNTEAFF